The sequence of this TCR beta chain was determined in a study of T cells after yellow fever vaccination. Overall study results and limits: Clones that expanded after primary vaccination mostly reappeared after the booster (roughly 95% CD4, 88% CD8). Weaker in magnitude, the secondary response showed a faster peak on day 5 versus 15.

This clonotype was seen repeatedly, ten times or more. The antigen remains undetermined. The germline CDR1 and CDR2 sequences are LGHNA and YSLEER. This CDR3 has 13 amino acids. V gave up 3 bases and J gave up 6 bases, with 12 bases separating them. MiXCR was run by TCRdb on the 5' RACE reads, yielding one entry per CDR3 protein. The repertoire holds some 240,000 distinct CDR3 sequences, with 3% to 4% as singletons. The sequence derives from a man between 18 and 29 years old who received the YFV17D yellow fever vaccine. Source: CD4+ T cells sorted from PBMCs, taken 10 days after the yellow fever booster vaccination. The chain employs TRBV4-3 and TRBJ2-7; perhaps D is TRBD1 or TRBD2 (5 bases each). CDR3 region: CASSHRVGVEQYF. The CDR3 DNA reads TGCGCCAGCAGCCATCGTGTGGGGGTCGAGCAGTACTTC.